This T cell receptor beta chain was sequenced in a study of early T cells in non-severe SARS-CoV-2 infection. This CDR3 contains 14 residues. J gave up 9 bases and V 5 bases, and 9 bases lay outside the gene matches. Germline V gene lookup returns CDR1 WNHNN and CDR2 SYGVQD (reference sequence). This clonotype was seen repeatedly, ten times or more. Unique molecular identifiers (one per individual cDNA molecule) were attached. Using its own MiXCR run on the 5' RACE reads, TCRdb lists one record per CDR3 protein. The table lists tens of thousands of distinct CDR3 sequences, less than 15% of them singletons.

The chain has TRBV10-1 and TRBJ2-1, with TRBD1 matching over 8 bases. The sequence came from an adult who was a healthcare worker with PCR-confirmed SARS-CoV-2 infection or an uninfected control (not recorded which). Input material: whole blood. The CDR3 is CASSQGASYGEQFF. The CDR3 DNA reads TGCGCCAGCAGTCAGGGGGCCTCCTACGGTGAGCAGTTCTTC.